Below are 14 T cell receptor beta chains sequenced from a single sample in a study of low-dose radiotherapy and immunotherapy resistance in tumors. With TRAV- and TRBV-specific primers, first-strand cDNA was made, covering the alpha and beta chains. TCRs were put through 15 to 25 PCR cycles of amplification with Phusion. A constant-region primer and the V-primer adapter served as the primer pair. One entry per CDR3 protein results from TCRdb running MiXCR on the reads. In the table there are tens of thousands of distinct CDR3 sequences, just under 9.5% of which are singletons. This sample's time point: before trial treatment. The source material was PBMCs, sampled before treatment. The receptors stem from a male donor with prostate cancer.

This clonotype was detected ten times or more. The genes are TRBV6-5 and TRBJ1-5; D is ambiguous. The CDR3 has 13 residues. Germline CDR1 reads MNHEY; CDR2 reads SVGAGI. V gave up 6 bases and J gave up 3 bases, with 9 bases separating them. CDR3 amino acids: CASSQNTNQPQHF. The DNA of the CDR3 is TGTGCCAGCAGCCAAAATACCAATCAGCCCCAGCATTTT.

This clonotype was recorded at least ten times. This chain links TRBV4-3 with TRBJ2-1; D is unresolved. Trimming took 1 base from V and 0 from J, leaving 10 bases between them. The germline V gene encodes CDR1 LGHNA and CDR2 YSLEER. This CDR3 has 16 amino acids. The CDR3 DNA is TGCGCCAGCAGCCAAGGGGCCGGCGGCTCCTACAATGAGCAGTTCTTC. Residues: CASSQGAGGSYNEQFF.

This clonotype has ten or more counts. V and J are TRBV20-1 and TRBJ1-6, with a possible D match to TRBD1 (5 bases). The CDR3 runs 13 residues. The germline gives CDR1 DFQATT, CDR2 SNEGSKA (reference sequence). V was cut by 2 bases and J by 9 bases, with 11 bases left in between. The CDR3 loop is CSARRSTGSPLHF. DNA for the CDR3: TGCAGTGCTAGAAGATCTACAGGTTCACCCCTCCACTTT.

The chain links TRBV13 to TRBJ2-1; 8 bases match TRBD2. Germline V CDR1 and CDR2: PRHDT, FYEKMQ (reference sequence). Trimming removed 8 bases from V and 10 bases from J; junction bases left unmatched: 16. The CDR3 length is 15 residues. The CDR3 region is CASGGVAGLSSEQFF. The CDR3 DNA follows: TGTGCCAGCGGGGGAGTAGCGGGACTCTCCTCGGAGCAGTTCTTC.

This clonotype occurred many times. This chain uses TRBV14 with TRBJ2-3, with D perhaps given as TRBD1 or TRBD2 (5 bases each). V gave up 1 base and J gave up 1 base, with 6 bases separating them. Germline values: CDR1 SGHDN, CDR2 FVKESK. CDR3 length equals 14 residues. CDR3 coding DNA: TGTGCCAGCAGCCAAGGAGGGGGCACAGATACGCAGTATTTT. Translated: CASSQGGGTDTQYF.

This clonotype was detected many times. This sequence joins TRBV7-2 and TRBJ2-3; D is tentatively TRBD1 or TRBD2 (5 bases each). This CDR3 has 15 residues. Per germline, CDR1 SGHTA and CDR2 FQGNSA. V was pared by 4 bases and J by 6 bases, with 17 bases between. CDR3 sequence (DNA): TGTGCCAGCAGCTCGTACCGGGGCAGGCGGGATACGCAGTATTTT. This codes for CASSSYRGRRDTQYF.

This clonotype came up many times. The J gene is TRBJ2-3, the V gene TRBV14, with 7 bases matching TRBD1. This CDR3 region has 14 residues. Per germline, CDR1 SGHDN and CDR2 FVKESK. Unmatched junction bases numbered 3, after V lost 3 bases and J lost 3 bases. CDR3 in amino acids: CASSQLRGTDTQYF. In DNA, the CDR3 is TGTGCCAGCAGCCAGCTCAGGGGGACAGATACGCAGTATTTT.

This clonotype occurred many times. This chain connects TRBV3-1 to TRBJ2-1; D might be TRBD1 or TRBD2, each matching 6 bases. CDR3 size: 14 residues. With 3 bases removed from V and 5 bases from J, the gap between germline ends came to 11 bases. CDR1 and CDR2 (germline): LGHDT, YNNKEL (reference sequence). The CDR3 here is CASSQGGGDNEQFF. For the CDR3, the DNA is TGTGCCAGCAGCCAGGGGGGCGGTGACAATGAGCAGTTCTTC.

There are many counts of this clonotype. The DNA of the CDR3 is TGCAGTGCCAACCAAGACAGGAATAATTCACCCCTCCACTTT. This sequence encodes CSANQDRNNSPLHF. This chain uses TRBV20-1 with TRBJ1-6, with D maybe TRBD1 (6 bases). Deletions cut 6 bases from V and 5 bases from J, with 14 bases between. The CDR3 loop spans 14 amino acids. Looked up from germline, CDR1 is DFQATT and CDR2 is SNEGSKA (reference sequence).

Ten or more counts support this clonotype. V and J are TRBV20-1 and TRBJ2-3; possibly TRBD1 or TRBD2 for D (5 bases each). Trimming left V 1 base short and J 4 bases short, with 12 bases between. Germline V lookup: CDR1 DFQATT, CDR2 SNEGSKA (reference sequence). The CDR3 is 14 amino acids. The CDR3 loop is CSARGGNSPDTQYF. DNA of the CDR3: TGCAGTGCTAGAGGGGGGAATAGTCCAGATACGCAGTATTTT.

This clonotype was observed many times. The genes are TRBV5-1 and TRBJ2-5; possible D gene TRBD1, 5 bases. The V end lost 0 bases, the J end lost 5 bases, and 17 bases lay between the germline ends. CDR3 length: 16 amino acids. Looked up from germline, CDR1 is SGHRS and CDR2 is YFSETQ. The CDR3 sequence: CASSLALDTPRETQYF. The CDR3 nucleotides read TGCGCCAGCAGCTTGGCCTTGGACACCCCCCGGGAGACCCAGTACTTC.

This clonotype came up many times. This rearrangement joins TRBV7-3 to TRBJ2-4; D call uncertain. Per the germline V gene, CDR1 is SGHTA and CDR2 is FQGTGA. The length of the CDR3 is 9 residues. Between the trimmed V and J ends, which lost 11 bases and 5 bases, there was a span of 4 bases. CDR3 DNA sequence: TGTGCCCGACAAAACATTCAGTACTTC. It codes for CARQNIQYF.

This clonotype was observed at least ten times. The V and J genes are TRBV20-1 and TRBJ1-4; D not resolved. The CDR3 totals 15 residues. Germline CDR1 is DFQATT and CDR2 is SNEGSKA (reference sequence). The V gene lost 5 bases and the J gene lost 3 bases, with 16 bases spanning the gap. CDR3 in DNA: TGCAGTGCTCTAGGCTTAGAGGGTCCTAATGAAAAACTGTTTTTT. This encodes CSALGLEGPNEKLFF.

The sample holds a few counts of this clonotype. The rearrangement uses TRBV3-1 and TRBJ2-1; 7 bases are shared with TRBD2. Per the germline V gene, CDR1 is LGHDT and CDR2 is YNNKEL (reference sequence). The J segment lost 5 bases and the V segment lost 0 bases, leaving 10 bases of the junction unmatched. This CDR3 is 17 amino acids long. The CDR3 spells CASSQEELAEPNNEQFF. CDR3 in DNA: TGTGCCAGCAGCCAAGAAGAGCTAGCGGAACCCAACAATGAGCAGTTCTTC.